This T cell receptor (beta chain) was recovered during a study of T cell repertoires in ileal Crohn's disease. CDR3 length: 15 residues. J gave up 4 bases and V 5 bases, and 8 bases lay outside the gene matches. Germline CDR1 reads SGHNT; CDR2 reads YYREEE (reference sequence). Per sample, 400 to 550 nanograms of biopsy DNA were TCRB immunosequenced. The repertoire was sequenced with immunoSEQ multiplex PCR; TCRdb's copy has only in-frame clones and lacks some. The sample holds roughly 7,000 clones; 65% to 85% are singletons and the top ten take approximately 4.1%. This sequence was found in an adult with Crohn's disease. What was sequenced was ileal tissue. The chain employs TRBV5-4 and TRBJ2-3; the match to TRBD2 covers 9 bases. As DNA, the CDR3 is TGTGCCAGCAGTCCACCGGGACTAGCCCCAGATACGCAGTATTTT. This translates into CASSPPGLAPDTQYF.